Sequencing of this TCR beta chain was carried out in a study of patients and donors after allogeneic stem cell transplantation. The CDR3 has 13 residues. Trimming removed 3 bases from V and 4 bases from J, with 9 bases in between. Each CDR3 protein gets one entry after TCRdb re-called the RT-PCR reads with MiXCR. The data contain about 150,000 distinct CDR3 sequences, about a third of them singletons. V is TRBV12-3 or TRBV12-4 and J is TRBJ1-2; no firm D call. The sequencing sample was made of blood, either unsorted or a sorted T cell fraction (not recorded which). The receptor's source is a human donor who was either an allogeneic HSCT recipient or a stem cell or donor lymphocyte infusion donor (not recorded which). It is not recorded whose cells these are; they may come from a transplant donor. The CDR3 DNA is TGTGCCAGCAGTTTTCCGGATCTCTATGGCTACACCTTC. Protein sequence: CASSFPDLYGYTF.